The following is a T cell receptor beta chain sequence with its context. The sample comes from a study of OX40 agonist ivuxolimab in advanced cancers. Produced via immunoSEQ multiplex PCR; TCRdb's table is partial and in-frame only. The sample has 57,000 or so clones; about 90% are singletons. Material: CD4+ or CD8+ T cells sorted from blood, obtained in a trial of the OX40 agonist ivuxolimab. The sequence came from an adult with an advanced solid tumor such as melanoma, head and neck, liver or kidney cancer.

In DNA form, the CDR3 reads TGTGCCAGCAGCGTCCGGGGGAGCGGAACAGATACGCAGTATTTT. Amino acids: CASSVRGSGTDTQYF. This chain uses TRBV9 with TRBJ2-3; a weak D match, TRBD2 (6 bases). V lost 2 bases and J 3 bases, leaving 13 bases between the germline ends. Germline assignment: CDR1 SGDLS and CDR2 YYNGEE. The CDR3 has 15 amino acids.